These T cell receptor beta chains were read from a single sample in a study of T-cell memory formation after mild COVID-19. TCRdb re-called the 5' RACE reads through MiXCR, storing one row per CDR3 protein. Of around 320,000 distinct CDR3 sequences listed, approximately 15% are singletons. The material sequenced was PBMCs or a T cell subset sorted from them (not recorded which). The receptors shown here come from a man younger than 35 who had mild COVID-19 (a few samples of this study predate the infection). Cell type and time point are not known. The CDR3 runs from the conserved cysteine through the conserved F or W. The D gene is left open where the match is weak. Not every row has a clone size; where given, it reads once, few, many or a size class.

v_gene	d_gene	abundance	j_gene	CDR3aa	CDR3nt
TRBV5-6	NA	NA	TRBJ2-2	CASSPVVGGGELFF	TGTGCCAGCAGCCCCGTCGTGGGGGGCGGGGAGCTGTTTTTT
TRBV5-4	TRBD2	many	TRBJ2-3	CASSPPLAGADAGTQYF	TGTGCCAGCAGTCCACCGCTAGCGGGGGCAGATGCGGGTACGCAGTATTTT
TRBV7-9	NA	NA	TRBJ2-1	CASRPGYSYNEQFF	TGTGCCAGCAGACCAGGCTACTCCTACAATGAGCAGTTCTTC
TRBV5-1	NA	NA	TRBJ1-2	CASRGGFNRYGYTF	TGCGCCAGCCGGGGGGGTTTCAATCGATATGGCTACACCTTC
TRBV11-2	NA	NA	TRBJ2-6	CASSLVGAGANVLTF	TGTGCCAGCAGCTTAGTGGGGGCTGGGGCCAACGTCCTGACTTTC
TRBV10-1	TRBD1	few	TRBJ1-6	CASRSRDRGGNSPSLHF	TGCGCCAGCAGATCCCGGGACAGGGGAGGTAATTCACCCTCCCTCCACTTT
TRBV7-8	NA	NA	TRBJ2-3	CASSKRGSTDTQYF	TGTGCCAGCAGCAAACGGGGTAGCACAGATACGCAGTATTTT
TRBV5-1	NA	NA	TRBJ1-1	CASSLDGGRPWF	TGCGCCAGCAGCTTGGACGGGGGGCGGCCGTGGTTT
TRBV20-1	NA	NA	TRBJ2-2	CSAIGNSGELFF	TGCAGTGCTATAGGGAACTCCGGGGAGCTGTTTTTT
TRBV7-2	NA	few	TRBJ2-1	CASSWGAFEQFF	TGTGCCAGCAGCTGGGGAGCGTTTGAGCAGTTCTTC
TRBV2	NA	NA	TRBJ1-1	CASRTHPTTEAFF	TGTGCCAGCAGGACGCATCCAACGACTGAAGCTTTCTTT
TRBV6-6	NA	few	TRBJ2-1	CASIAGTAFYNEQFF	TGTGCCAGCATAGCAGGGACGGCCTTTTACAATGAGCAGTTCTTC
TRBV11-2	NA	few	TRBJ2-6	CATSPGPLSGANVLTF	TGTGCCACCTCACCGGGGCCCCTCTCTGGGGCCAACGTCCTGACTTTC
TRBV7-2	NA	few	TRBJ1-1	CASSFGKNTEAFF	TGTGCCAGCAGCTTCGGGAAGAACACTGAAGCTTTCTTT
TRBV5-1	NA	many	TRBJ2-7	CASSLDGVSYEQYF	TGCGCCAGCAGCTTGGATGGGGTCTCCTACGAGCAGTACTTC
TRBV27	NA	NA	TRBJ1-4	CASSPRRGREKLFF	TGTGCCAGCAGCCCTAGACGGGGCAGGGAAAAACTGTTTTTT
TRBV15	NA	many	TRBJ2-3	CATSRDRPDTQYF	TGTGCCACCAGCAGAGATCGTCCAGATACGCAGTATTTT
TRBV27	NA	NA	TRBJ1-6	CASSSPGMGANSPLHF	TGTGCCAGCAGTTCCCCCGGGATGGGGGCGAATTCACCCCTCCACTTT
TRBV7-9	NA	NA	TRBJ1-1	CASSTLLDTEAFF	TGTGCCAGCAGCACCTTACTCGACACTGAAGCTTTCTTT
TRBV4-1	TRBD2	NA	TRBJ2-7	CASSQEWTGGSYEQYF	TGCGCCAGCAGCCAAGAGTGGACGGGGGGCTCCTACGAGCAGTACTTC
TRBV23-1	NA	NA	TRBJ1-4	CASGRPGEGVLSNEKLFF	TGCGCCAGCGGAAGGCCCGGGGAAGGCGTACTATCTAATGAAAAACTGTTTTTT
TRBV3-1	NA	NA	TRBJ1-2	CASSVDHRDLRGYTF	TGTGCCAGCAGCGTCGATCACAGGGACCTTCGGGGCTACACCTTC
TRBV7-6	NA	once	TRBJ2-7	CASSLGTAGRSSYEQYF	TGTGCCAGCAGCTTAGGAACGGCAGGCCGGAGCTCCTACGAGCAGTACTTC
TRBV7-7	TRBD1	NA	TRBJ1-6	CASSPGQGPHHSPLHF	TGTGCTAGCAGCCCCGGACAGGGCCCCCATCATTCACCCCTCCACTTT
TRBV9	NA	few	TRBJ1-4	CASSVTTATNEKLFF	TGTGCCAGCAGCGTAACGACTGCAACTAATGAAAAACTGTTTTTT
TRBV7-3	NA	NA	TRBJ2-3	CASSLSADTDTQYF	TGTGCCAGCAGCCTATCAGCGGACACAGATACGCAGTATTTT
TRBV10-3	NA	NA	TRBJ1-2	CASNRDINYGYTF	TGTGCCAGTAACCGGGACATTAACTATGGCTACACCTTC
TRBV6-5	NA	many	TRBJ2-5	CASSYRGDETQYF	TGTGCCAGCAGTTACCGTGGGGACGAGACCCAGTACTTC
TRBV29-1	NA	NA	TRBJ2-3	CSVIPSGTDTQYF	TGCAGCGTAATTCCGAGCGGCACAGATACGCAGTATTTT
TRBV20-1	TRBD1	NA	TRBJ1-4	CSARPRDRANEKLFF	TGCAGTGCTAGACCCCGGGACAGGGCTAATGAAAAACTGTTTTTT
TRBV20-1	NA	NA	TRBJ2-5	CSASDRETQYF	TGCAGTGCTTCAGACAGAGAGACCCAGTACTTC
TRBV27	NA	few	TRBJ2-2	CASSGGPAGSGELFF	TGTGCCAGCAGTGGGGGACCGGCGGGCTCGGGGGAGCTGTTTTTT
TRBV5-1	NA	few	TRBJ1-1	CASSLNYRDLNTEAFF	TGCGCCAGCAGCTTGAACTACCGGGACCTAAACACTGAAGCTTTCTTT
TRBV7-9	NA	few	TRBJ1-1	CASSFRGTQKGNTEAFF	TGTGCCAGCAGCTTCAGGGGCACCCAAAAGGGTAACACTGAAGCTTTCTTT
TRBV7-3	NA	NA	TRBJ2-1	CASSLTIGGTGRNEQFF	TGTGCCAGCAGCTTAACTATCGGTGGAACAGGGCGGAATGAGCAGTTCTTC
TRBV7-2	TRBD1	many	TRBJ2-7	CASNTPGQGIYEQYF	TGTGCCAGCAACACACCGGGACAGGGGATTTACGAGCAGTACTTC
TRBV9	NA	NA	TRBJ2-4	CASSVGGLGNIQYF	TGTGCCAGCAGCGTAGGGGGGCTTGGAAACATTCAGTACTTC
TRBV11-2	NA	few	TRBJ2-3	CASSLATQGTQYF	TGTGCCAGCAGCTTAGCTACCCAGGGGACGCAGTATTTT
TRBV6-2/TRBV6-3	NA	few	TRBJ2-3	CASSYGLTSTDTQYF	TGTGCCAGCAGTTACGGACTTACTAGCACAGATACGCAGTATTTT
TRBV10-3	TRBD1	NA	TRBJ2-2	CAISYTGGAGELFF	TGTGCCATCAGTTATACAGGGGGCGCCGGGGAGCTGTTTTTT
TRBV7-2	NA	NA	TRBJ1-5	CASSPVWKDQPQHF	TGTGCCAGCAGCCCTGTGTGGAAAGATCAGCCCCAGCATTTT
TRBV14	NA	once	TRBJ2-7	CASSQESVLTEQYF	TGTGCCAGCAGCCAAGAGTCTGTGCTTACGGAGCAGTACTTC
TRBV14	NA	few	TRBJ2-2	CASSPLRGRVTGELFF	TGTGCCAGCAGCCCTCTGAGGGGCAGGGTAACCGGGGAGCTGTTTTTT
TRBV28	NA	NA	TRBJ2-4	CASRPFGVFVTKNIQYF	TGTGCCAGCAGGCCCTTCGGGGTGTTCGTGACCAAAAACATTCAGTACTTC
TRBV5-4	NA	few	TRBJ2-5	CASSLDTRETQYF	TGTGCCAGCAGCTTGGATACCCGGGAGACCCAGTACTTC
TRBV20-1	NA	few	TRBJ2-3	CSARRLLQSADTQYF	TGCAGTGCTCGCAGACTTTTACAATCTGCGGATACGCAGTATTTT
TRBV6-5	NA	few	TRBJ1-2	CASSPTGQLSYGYTF	TGTGCCAGCAGCCCAACCGGACAGCTAAGCTATGGCTACACCTTC
TRBV6-5	NA	NA	TRBJ1-6	CASSGDSSNSPLHF	TGTGCCAGCAGTGGCGACAGCTCAAATTCACCCCTCCACTTT
TRBV20-1	NA	NA	TRBJ2-4	CSAGELLGTLYIQYF	TGCAGTGCTGGGGAGTTACTAGGGACTCTCTACATTCAGTACTTC
TRBV4-1	NA	few	TRBJ1-1	CASSQDGGRSYMNTEAFF	TGCGCCAGCAGCCAAGATGGGGGCAGGAGTTACATGAACACTGAAGCTTTCTTT
TRBV7-3	NA	NA	TRBJ2-2	CASSYSYSNTGELFF	TGTGCCAGCAGCTACAGCTACTCGAACACCGGGGAGCTGTTTTTT
TRBV9	NA	once	TRBJ2-6	CASSPRQADSGANVMTF	TGTGCCAGCAGCCCCCGACAGGCCGACTCTGGGGCCAACGTCATGACTTTC